Each of the 31 T cell receptor beta chains below was sequenced from the same sample in a study of blood T cell repertoires in COVID-19. TCRdb's copy holds only in-frame clones and misses some; the assay was immunoSEQ multiplex PCR. Of approximately 200,000 clones listed, about 81% are singletons. What was sequenced was peripheral blood. These TCRs come from a woman of 80 years or more with COVID-19, enrolled during active disease.

V usage is TRBV7-6 and J usage is TRBJ2-1; TRBD2 matches at 8 bases. The CDR3 is made up of 15 amino acids. Germline CDR1 SGHVS, CDR2 FNYEAQ. The ends lost 2 bases at V and 0 bases at J; junction bases unmatched: 0. The CDR3 protein is CASSLSGSSYNEQFF. The CDR3 DNA sequence: TGTGCCAGCAGCTTAAGCGGGAGCTCCTACAATGAGCAGTTCTTC.

The genes are TRBV5-1 and TRBJ2-3; 7 bases match TRBD2. Germline V gene data show CDR1 as SGHRS and CDR2 as YFSETQ. Losses at the gene ends were 0 bases for V and 0 bases for J; bases not matched to a gene: 4. The CDR3 contains 16 residues. The CDR3 DNA reads TGCGCCAGCAGCTTGGCCGGGCGGGGGAGCACAGATACGCAGTATTTT. Residues: CASSLAGRGSTDTQYF.

This clone was seen a handful of times. The rearrangement joins TRBV7-8 to TRBJ1-6, with D maybe TRBD1 (5 bases). V gave up 6 bases and J gave up 8 bases, with 17 bases separating them. This CDR3 is 15 amino acids long. Germline assignment: CDR1 SGHVS and CDR2 FQNEAQ. CDR3 sequence: CASSWGEPGHSPLHF. CDR3 nucleotides: TGTGCCAGCAGTTGGGGGGAACCCGGTCATTCACCCCTCCACTTT.

The V call is TRBV6-5, the J call TRBJ2-1, with 10 positions matching TRBD1. Germline values: CDR1 MNHEY, CDR2 SVGAGI. The V and J ends lost 7 bases and 8 bases, in that order; junction bases with no gene match: 5. The CDR3 runs 13 residues. CDR3 region: CASTRDRGDEQFF. The CDR3 DNA sequence: TGTGCCAGCACCCGGGACAGGGGTGATGAGCAGTTCTTC.

This clone was picked up a small number of times. Written as DNA, the CDR3 is TGTGCCAGCAGCCAAGATCTTGCTAGAGGCCACGAGCAGTACTTC. It encodes CASSQDLARGHEQYF. The V call is TRBV14, the J call TRBJ2-7; D not resolved. With 0 bases removed from V and 5 bases from J, the gap between germline ends came to 14 bases. Germline CDR1 is SGHDN and CDR2 is FVKESK. CDR3 length equals 15 residues.

The gene calls are TRBV13 and TRBJ2-7, with 9 bases identical to TRBD1. Germline V gene lookup returns CDR1 PRHDT and CDR2 FYEKMQ (reference sequence). The J segment lost 4 bases and the V segment lost 5 bases, leaving 3 bases of the junction unmatched. This CDR3 contains 13 residues. CDR3 nucleotides: TGTGCCAGCAGCGGAGGGACAGGGTACGAGCAGTACTTC. Its protein product is CASSGGTGYEQYF.

V gene TRBV5-1 combines with J gene TRBJ1-1; 10 bases map to TRBD1. The CDR3 runs to 13 residues. Germline V gives CDR1 SGHRS, CDR2 YFSETQ. V trimming: 0 bases; J trimming: 8 bases; junction bases outside the gene matches: 1. DNA of the CDR3: TGCGCCAGCAGCTTGGGACAGGGGGCAGAAGCTTTCTTT. Encoded protein: CASSLGQGAEAFF. Combining the CDR3 with reference TRBV5-1 and TRBJ1-1 gives the whole variable domain KAGVTQTPRYLIKTRGQQVTLSCSPISGHRSVSWYQQTPGQGLQFLFEYFSETQRNKGNFPGRFSGRQFSNSRSEMNVSTLELGDSALYLCASSLGQGAEAFFGQGTRLTVV.

The chain has TRBV18 and TRBJ1-1; TRBD1 is a possible D gene (5 bases). V lost 2 bases and J 2 bases, leaving 6 bases between the germline ends. The CDR3 contains 13 residues. The V gene's germline CDR1 is KGHSH and CDR2 LQKENI. CDR3 in amino acids: CASSPDSNTEAFF. The DNA for the CDR3 is TGTGCCAGCTCACCAGACAGTAACACTGAAGCTTTCTTT.

The rearrangement uses TRBV18 and TRBJ2-2, with TRBD2 matching 8 bases. The V segment lost 3 bases and the J segment 2 bases; nucleotides outside the gene matches: 5. The CDR3 extends over 16 amino acids. From germline, CDR1 is KGHSH and CDR2 LQKENI. The CDR3 DNA reads TGTGCCAGCTCACCCTCGAGGACTAGCAACACCGGGGAGCTGTTTTTT. Its protein is CASSPSRTSNTGELFF. The whole variable domain, remainder taken from reference TRBV18 and TRBJ2-2, is NAGVMQNPRHLVRRRGQEARLRCSPMKGHSHVYWYRQLPEEGLKFMVYLQKENIIDESGMPKERFSAEFPKEGPSILRIQQVVRGDSAAYFCASSPSRTSNTGELFFGEGSRLTVL.

The chain is built from TRBV28 and TRBJ1-5, with TRBD1 identical over 7 bases. The CDR3 sequence is 16 residues long. Germline trimming cut 6 bases from V and 3 bases from J; bases unmatched to any gene: 11. Germline V CDR1 and CDR2: MDHEN, SYDVKM. CDR3 loop: CASRRQGTPFNQPQHF. The CDR3 nucleotides are TGTGCCAGCAGGAGACAGGGAACACCGTTCAATCAGCCCCAGCATTTT.

The V and J genes are TRBV24-1 and TRBJ1-2, with 8 bases identical to TRBD1. The V segment lost 5 bases and the J segment 4 bases; nucleotides outside the gene matches: 8. CDR1 is KGHDR, CDR2 SFDVKD, per germline. This CDR3 is 15 amino acids long. DNA for the CDR3: TGTGCCACCAGTGCCGAAGCAGGGGGCTTCTATGGCTACACCTTC. This sequence encodes CATSAEAGGFYGYTF.

The V gene is TRBV5-1, the J gene TRBJ2-3; 7 bases match TRBD2. The CDR3 loop spans 11 amino acids. Germline V lookup: CDR1 SGHRS, CDR2 YFSETQ. Trimming at V came to 3 bases and at J to 8 bases, leaving 0 bases not matched to a gene. For the CDR3, the DNA is TGCGCCAGCAGCTGGGGGGGTACGCAGTATTTT. This translates into CASSWGGTQYF.

The chain recombines TRBV24-1 with TRBJ1-2; no firm D call. The CDR3 runs 14 residues. Trimming left V 4 bases short and J 7 bases short, with 15 bases between. Germline V CDR1 and CDR2: KGHDR, SFDVKD. This CDR3 is CATSDRGLRSGYTF. The CDR3 DNA sequence: TGTGCCACCAGTGACCGAGGGCTTCGAAGTGGCTACACCTTC.

The chain combines TRBV30 with TRBJ1-1, with TRBD1 matching 7 bases. The J segment lost 8 bases and the V segment lost 2 bases, leaving 5 bases of the junction unmatched. CDR3 length: 12 residues. The germline CDR1 and CDR2 sequences are GTSNPN and SVGIG (reference sequence). The DNA of the CDR3 is TGTGCCTGGAGTCCCTCAGGGGGAGAAGCTTTCTTT. It is translated as CAWSPSGGEAFF.

The rearrangement joins TRBV6-5 to TRBJ2-2; D not certain. Per the germline V gene, CDR1 is MNHEY and CDR2 is SVGAGI. Between the trimmed V and J ends, which lost 8 bases and 1 base, there was a span of 11 bases. This CDR3 is 14 amino acids long. The CDR3 spells CASGGGLNTGELFF. The CDR3 region has the DNA TGTGCCAGCGGCGGCGGATTGAACACCGGGGAGCTGTTTTTT.

This clone showed up just once. This CDR3 reads CASSFNNRGYEQYF. In DNA form, the CDR3 reads TGTGCCAGCAGTTTCAACAATCGGGGGTACGAGCAGTACTTC. The rearrangement links TRBV27 to TRBJ2-7; tentative D call: TRBD2 (6 bases). Germline V gene sequence: CDR1 MNHEY, CDR2 SMNVEV (reference sequence). Trimming left V 3 bases short and J 4 bases short, with 13 bases between. The CDR3 extends over 14 amino acids.

The V gene is TRBV18, the J gene TRBJ2-3, with D possibly TRBD2 on 6 matching bases. The CDR3 is 14 residues long. Per germline, CDR1 KGHSH and CDR2 LQKENI. V was pared by 6 bases and J by 4 bases, with 14 bases between. CDR3 sequence (DNA): TGTGCCAGCTCGTCGGGACTCTTTCCAGATACGCAGTATTTT. It yields the protein CASSSGLFPDTQYF.

The gene calls are TRBV9 and TRBJ1-1; unclear D gene. The CDR3 consists of 15 residues. Trimming took off 0 bases at V and 1 base at J, with 10 bases between the two ends. CDR1 is SGDLS, CDR2 YYNGEE, per germline. CDR3 sequence (DNA): TGTGCCAGCAGCGTAGCGGCACAGAAGAACACTGAAGCTTTCTTT. Translated, it gives CASSVAAQKNTEAFF.

Worth noting for this clone: The germline gene is not matched at one end of the junction; a read error may be the cause. This chain joins TRBV6-5 and TRBJ1-2, with 7 nucleotides matching TRBD1. The CDR3 loop spans 14 amino acids. The V gene's germline CDR1 is MNHEY and CDR2 SVGAGI. CDR3 protein: CASSYSTTGVARRF. The CDR3 DNA sequence: TGTGCCAGCAGTTACTCGACAACAGGGGTGGCGCGGCGCTTC.

The chain employs TRBV9 and TRBJ2-1; D is uncertain. The length of the CDR3 is 13 residues. Trimming cost V 3 bases and J 4 bases, with 8 bases left between them. Germline V gives CDR1 SGDLS, CDR2 YYNGEE. CDR3 amino acids: CASSAATYNEQFF. The CDR3 DNA sequence: TGTGCCAGCAGCGCCGCCACATACAATGAGCAGTTCTTC. The full variable domain, in which reference TRBV9 and TRBJ2-1 provide the parts outside the CDR3, is DSGVTQTPKHLITATGQRVTLRCSPRSGDLSVYWYQQSLDQGLQFLIQYYNGEERAKGNILERFSAQQFPDLHSELNLSSLELGDSALYFCASSAATYNEQFFGPGTRLTVL.

This clone showed up just once. The V and J genes are TRBV5-8 and TRBJ2-1; 8 nucleotides match TRBD1. The CDR3 has 15 residues. Trimming cost V 7 bases and J 2 bases; bases outside gene matches: 8. Germline V gene data show CDR1 as SGHTS and CDR2 as YDEGEE. This CDR3 is CASFPGGGAYNEQFF. CDR3 bases: TGTGCCAGCTTCCCAGGGGGCGGGGCCTACAATGAGCAGTTCTTC. The entire variable domain, with the rest obtained from reference TRBV5-8 and TRBJ2-1, is as follows: EAGVTQSPTHLIKTRGQQATLRCSPISGHTSVYWYQQALGLGLQFLLWYDEGEERNRGNFPPRFSGRQFPNYSSELNVNALELEDSALYLCASFPGGGAYNEQFFGPGTRLTVL.

This chain connects TRBV6-1 to TRBJ1-4, with D possibly being TRBD1 (6 bases). Deletions cut 0 bases from V and 6 bases from J, with 14 bases between. Germline CDR1 reads MNHNS; CDR2 reads SASEGT. The CDR3 runs 16 residues. CDR3 DNA: TGTGCCAGCAGTGAAGCTAGGAACAGGGCGGATGAAAAACTGTTTTTT. It specifies CASSEARNRADEKLFF.

The rearrangement uses TRBV11-3 and TRBJ2-5; a weak D match, TRBD1 (5 bases). Germline V gene sequence: CDR1 SGHNT, CDR2 YENEEA. The CDR3 length is 15 residues. Deletions cut 1 base from V and 4 bases from J, with 13 bases between. CDR3 in amino acids: CASSLGVQQGETQYF. The DNA for the CDR3 is TGTGCCAGCAGCTTAGGGGTCCAGCAGGGAGAGACCCAGTACTTC.

The sample holds one count of this clone. This sequence joins TRBV6-5 and TRBJ1-5; the D is unclear. This CDR3 spans 14 amino acids. From germline, CDR1 is MNHEY and CDR2 SVGAGI. Trimming pared 7 bases from V and 7 bases from J, leaving 17 bases between. CDR3 nucleotides: TGTGCCAGCACCAGAACGAACCGTCAGCAGCCCCAGCATTTT. Translation gives CASTRTNRQQPQHF.

The chain recombines TRBV19 with TRBJ1-6, with D maybe TRBD1 (5 bases). Trimming cost V 6 bases and J 3 bases, with 12 bases left between them. Looked up from germline, CDR1 is LNHDA and CDR2 is SQIVND (reference sequence). The CDR3 length is 15 residues. CDR3 sequence reads: CASRSGGHYNSPLHF. The CDR3 nucleotides read TGTGCCAGTAGATCAGGCGGACACTATAATTCACCCCTCCACTTT.

The chain carries TRBV12-3 or TRBV12-4 and TRBJ1-1, with 7 positions matching TRBD1. CDR3 length equals 12 residues. J was trimmed by 7 bases and V by 10 bases; bases with no gene match: 9. The CDR3 DNA sequence: TGTGCCATCCAGGGGGACACCGGTGAAGCTTTCTTT. Protein: CAIQGDTGEAFF.

The CDR3 sequence: CAISESTGGIVGSPLHF. The CDR3 bases are TGTGCCATCAGTGAGTCGACGGGGGGAATAGTAGGATCACCCCTCCACTTT. The chain couples TRBV10-3 to TRBJ1-6; D perhaps matches TRBD1 (5 bases). The V gene's germline CDR1 is ENHRY and CDR2 SYGVKD. This CDR3 has 17 amino acids. Trimming took off 0 bases at V and 10 bases at J, with 19 bases between the two ends.

V gene TRBV5-4 combines with J gene TRBJ1-2; D call uncertain. Germline V gene lookup returns CDR1 SGHNT and CDR2 YYREEE (reference sequence). The CDR3 loop spans 14 amino acids. The germline V and J ends were trimmed by 5 bases and 1 base, with 12 bases remaining between them. In DNA form, the CDR3 reads TGTGCCAGCAGTATTCTTGGCAGTAACTATGGCTACACCTTC. Residues: CASSILGSNYGYTF.

The genes are TRBV11-3 and TRBJ2-1, with D perhaps TRBD1 (6 bases). There are 15 residues in the CDR3. CDR1 and CDR2 (germline): SGHNT, YENEEA. The V gene lost 0 bases and the J gene lost 7 bases, with 13 bases spanning the gap. CDR3 region: CASSLEGAGNNEQFF. The CDR3 nucleotides read TGTGCCAGCAGCTTAGAGGGGGCTGGGAATAATGAGCAGTTCTTC.

The V and J genes are TRBV28 and TRBJ2-3; weak D call: TRBD2 (6 bases). Trimming removed 6 bases at V and 1 base at J, with 20 bases between. This CDR3 comprises 17 residues. Germline CDR1 MDHEN, CDR2 SYDVKM. CDR3 amino acids: CASSSSGTQLGTDTQYF. For the CDR3, the DNA is TGTGCCAGCAGCTCCTCCGGGACTCAATTAGGCACAGATACGCAGTATTTT.

This clone was seen a few times. The rearrangement joins TRBV5-1 to TRBJ1-2; D remains unclear. The germline V gene has CDR1 SGHRS and CDR2 YFSETQ. The CDR3 extends over 13 amino acids. Trimming stripped 7 bases from V and 3 bases from J, with 13 bases between. Here the CDR3 reads CASREVVDYGYTF. In nucleotides, the CDR3 is TGCGCCAGCCGGGAGGTAGTTGACTATGGCTACACCTTC.